This TCR beta chain was retrieved from a study of blood T cell repertoires in COVID-19. Across the study: Samples representing acute and convalescent COVID-19 were sourced from the United States, Italy and Spain.

Trimming removed 3 bases at V and 3 bases at J, with 12 bases between. The CDR3 totals 15 residues. CDR1 is LNHDA, CDR2 SQIVND, per germline (reference sequence). The table came from immunoSEQ multiplex PCR; TCRdb's copy has only in-frame clones and leaves some out. The table records about 260,000 clones, around 90% of them present only once. The sequence was obtained from a human donor in a cohort sampled during active COVID-19. This chain links TRBV19 with TRBJ2-1, with D possibly being TRBD2 (5 bases). Sample: peripheral blood. The CDR3 here is CASSIRDYNYNEQFF. In DNA form, the CDR3 reads TGTGCCAGTAGTATCAGAGACTACAACTACAATGAGCAGTTCTTC.